This is a list of T cell receptor beta chains from one sample in a study of human T cells and chemical hapten exposure. TCRdb independently ran MiXCR on the RACE reads; one entry per CDR3 protein. The table includes tens of thousands of distinct CDR3 sequences, about 9.4% detected once. Sequencing used whole blood, obtained in connection with sensitization to the hapten diphenylcyclopropenone (DPC). The receptors derive from a woman aged 50 to 60 with alopecia areata. Some clones in this sample may be carry-over from other donors' samples. Each CDR3 is given with its conserved first and last residue. A D gene is named only where the DNA matches it firmly. Rows may omit the clone size; those that give it use once, few, many or a size class.

V,size,D,J,CDR3,DNA
TRBV28,-,-,TRBJ1-1,CASSLIPDRAFF,TGTGCCAGCAGTTTAATACCTGATCGAGCTTTCTTT
TRBV7-3,many,-,TRBJ1-1,CASSSQEMNTEAFF,TGTGCCAGCAGTTCACAGGAGATGAACACTGAAGCTTTCTTT
TRBV11-3,-,-,TRBJ2-1,CASSLGVSGEEQFF,TGTGCCAGCAGCTTAGGAGTTAGCGGAGAAGAGCAGTTCTTC
TRBV10-3,few,-,TRBJ2-3,CAIGEVSRDTQYF,TGTGCCATCGGGGAGGTCTCCAGAGATACGCAGTATTTT
TRBV29-1,-,TRBD2,TRBJ2-7,CSVGLAGGPSYEQYF,TGCAGCGTTGGGTTAGCGGGAGGACCTTCCTACGAGCAGTACTTC
TRBV7-2,-,-,TRBJ1-1,CASSPIKGGSEAFF,TGTGCCAGCAGCCCCATAAAGGGGGGATCTGAAGCTTTCTTT
TRBV28,-,TRBD2,TRBJ2-7,CASSLSGNSYEQYF,TGTGCCAGCAGTCTCAGCGGGAACTCCTACGAGCAGTACTTC
TRBV7-8,few,TRBD1,TRBJ2-2,CASSGRTGWAANTGELFF,TGTGCCAGCAGCGGCAGGACAGGATGGGCGGCGAACACCGGGGAGCTGTTTTTT
TRBV6-2/TRBV6-3,many,TRBD2,TRBJ2-5,CASSSPGRGGETQYF,TGTGCCAGCAGCTCTCCGGGACGCGGGGGAGAGACCCAGTACTTC
TRBV20-1,many,TRBD2,TRBJ2-1,CSSKGLAVDDEQFF,TGCAGTTCAAAGGGACTAGCGGTCGACGATGAGCAGTTCTTC
TRBV7-9,-,TRBD2,TRBJ2-7,CASSFLTSGTFSYEQYF,TGTGCCAGCAGCTTTTTGACTAGCGGGACCTTCTCCTACGAGCAGTACTTC
TRBV24-1,few,-,TRBJ1-5,CATRDNSRSDSNQPQHF,TGTGCCACCAGGGACAATAGTCGTAGTGATAGCAATCAGCCCCAGCATTTT
TRBV12-3/TRBV12-4,few,-,TRBJ2-3,CASSPRGAVRTDTQYF,TGTGCCAGCAGTCCTCGAGGAGCGGTTCGCACAGATACGCAGTATTTT
TRBV28,few,-,TRBJ2-7,CASSSTGNREKYEQYF,TGTGCCAGCAGTTCCACAGGAAACAGGGAAAAGTACGAGCAGTACTTC
TRBV7-9,-,-,TRBJ1-2,CASSPAVYGYTF,TGTGCCAGCAGCCCGGCCGTCTATGGCTACACCTTC
TRBV19,-,-,TRBJ1-2,CASSISQGILGYTF,TGTGCCAGTAGTATTAGTCAGGGGATCCTCGGCTACACCTTC
TRBV29-1,-,-,TRBJ2-5,CSSRGAKETQYF,TGCAGTTCGAGAGGGGCCAAAGAGACCCAGTACTTC
TRBV18,few,TRBD2,TRBJ2-7,CASSPAGTSHEQYF,TGTGCCAGCTCACCAGCCGGGACTAGCCACGAGCAGTACTTC
TRBV19,-,-,TRBJ2-1,CASSIAATVDLYNEQFF,TGTGCCAGTAGTATAGCCGCGACAGTTGACCTCTACAATGAGCAGTTCTTC
TRBV28,-,TRBD1,TRBJ2-3,CASSGHGTGGSTDTQYF,TGTGCCAGCAGTGGCCATGGGACAGGAGGTAGCACAGATACGCAGTATTTT
TRBV6-2/TRBV6-3,-,-,TRBJ1-5,CASSYFLSEAPQHF,TGTGCCAGCAGTTACTTTCTATCGGAGGCGCCCCAGCATTTT
TRBV18,many,TRBD1,TRBJ1-5,CASSSYRGDQPQHF,TGTGCCAGCTCCTCCTACAGGGGTGATCAGCCCCAGCATTTT
TRBV6-2/TRBV6-3,many,TRBD2,TRBJ2-1,CASSLGLAEPRGSYNEQFF,TGTGCCAGCAGTCTCGGACTAGCGGAGCCGAGGGGCTCCTACAATGAGCAGTTCTTC
TRBV28,few,-,TRBJ2-3,CASSSRDLTDTQYF,TGTGCCAGCAGTTCCCGGGACCTCACAGATACGCAGTATTTT
TRBV7-2,few,TRBD2,TRBJ2-5,CASSTSGRAGETQYF,TGTGCCAGCAGCACTAGCGGGAGGGCCGGCGAGACCCAGTACTTC
TRBV10-3,few,TRBD2,TRBJ2-7,CAISGTSGNYEQYF,TGTGCCATCAGTGGGACTAGCGGAAATTACGAGCAGTACTTC
TRBV4-1,-,-,TRBJ2-2,CASSAPGGTGELFF,TGCGCCAGCAGCGCTCCGGGTGGCACCGGGGAGCTGTTTTTT
TRBV28,-,-,TRBJ2-1,CASTYLGVYNEQFF,TGTGCCAGCACCTATTTAGGGGTGTACAATGAGCAGTTCTTC
TRBV5-1,many,TRBD2,TRBJ2-4,CASSPTAGGPDIQYF,TGCGCCAGCAGCCCCACAGCGGGAGGGCCGGACATTCAGTACTTC
TRBV28,-,-,TRBJ1-5,CASSPLSLGQPQHF,TGTGCCAGCAGTCCATTGTCTTTGGGTCAGCCCCAGCATTTT
TRBV6-2/TRBV6-3,-,-,TRBJ2-7,CASSSLFEQYF,TGTGCCAGCAGTTCCCTCTTTGAGCAGTACTTC
TRBV6-2/TRBV6-3,-,-,TRBJ1-5,CASRAGGNSNQPQHF,TGTGCCAGCAGGGCCGGGGGAAATAGCAATCAGCCCCAGCATTTT
TRBV20-1,many,-,TRBJ1-5,CSAKGDGNQPQHF,TGCAGTGCTAAGGGGGATGGCAATCAGCCCCAGCATTTT
TRBV5-1,few,TRBD1,TRBJ2-6,CASSLYGTGSSGANVLTF,TGCGCCAGCAGCTTGTATGGGACAGGAAGCTCTGGGGCCAACGTCCTGACTTTC
TRBV10-1,many,-,TRBJ1-5,CASSSGGNQPQHF,TGCGCCAGCAGTTCAGGGGGCAATCAGCCCCAGCATTTT
TRBV4-1,-,-,TRBJ1-1,CASSQVNSMNTEAFF,TGCGCCAGCAGCCAAGTGAACAGCATGAACACTGAAGCTTTCTTT
TRBV11-2,many,-,TRBJ2-7,CASSYGISGQYF,TGTGCCAGCAGCTATGGGATCAGCGGGCAGTACTTC
TRBV7-9,few,TRBD2,TRBJ2-1,CATPAGVGRNEQFF,TGTGCCACCCCAGCGGGAGTAGGTCGCAATGAGCAGTTCTTC
TRBV6-6,few,TRBD2,TRBJ2-7,CASSYFASGKYEQYF,TGTGCCAGCAGTTACTTTGCTAGCGGGAAATACGAGCAGTACTTC
TRBV28,-,-,TRBJ1-1,CASSPLGEAFF,TGTGCCAGCAGCCCTCTCGGTGAAGCTTTCTTT
TRBV3-1,many,-,TRBJ1-1,CASTASRGNTEAFF,TGTGCCAGCACCGCGTCGCGGGGGAACACTGAAGCTTTCTTT